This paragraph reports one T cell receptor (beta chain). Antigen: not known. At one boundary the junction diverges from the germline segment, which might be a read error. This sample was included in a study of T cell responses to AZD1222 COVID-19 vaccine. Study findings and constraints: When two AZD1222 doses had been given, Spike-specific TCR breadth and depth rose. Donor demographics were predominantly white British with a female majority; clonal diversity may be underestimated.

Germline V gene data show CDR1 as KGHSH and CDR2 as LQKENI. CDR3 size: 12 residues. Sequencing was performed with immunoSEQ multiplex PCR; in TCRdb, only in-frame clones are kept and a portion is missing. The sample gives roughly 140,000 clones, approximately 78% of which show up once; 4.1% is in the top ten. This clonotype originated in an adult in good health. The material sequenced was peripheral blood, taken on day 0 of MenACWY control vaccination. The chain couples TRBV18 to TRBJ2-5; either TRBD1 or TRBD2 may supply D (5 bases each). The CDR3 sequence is CASSGDQETRYF. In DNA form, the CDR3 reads TGTGCCAGCTCAGGGGACCAAGAGACCCGGTACTTC.